This TCR beta chain derives from a study of T cells in Graves' hyperthyroidism and ophthalmopathy. Amplification yielded TCR beta CDR3 regions, with RNA transcripts as the source. The HTBI set primed first-round TCR CDR3 RT-PCR. In TCRdb, the multiplex PCR reads were re-called with MiXCR into one record per CDR3 protein. Of about half a million distinct CDR3 sequences in the sample, around a fifth are singletons; the top ten hold about 49%. This CDR3 comprises 15 residues. Germline CDR1 SGDLS, CDR2 YYNGEE. V was cut by 0 bases and J by 10 bases, with 14 bases left in between. The sample holds a few counts of this clonotype.

The source is a woman between 70 and 85 years old with Graves' ophthalmopathy. The chain carries TRBV9 and TRBJ1-6, with D tentatively TRBD1 (5 bases). The sample comprised blood. CDR3 nucleotides: TGTGCCAGCAGCGTAGGAGCTGGGGCTGGGTCACCCCTCCACTTT. This sequence encodes CASSVGAGAGSPLHF.